This TCR beta chain was sequenced during a study of lymphopenia after photon versus proton radiotherapy. Study outcomes and limitations: Relative stability marked proton patients; photon patients lost diversity and naive cells. After the lymphocyte nadir, photon-treated repertoires showed oligoclonal expansion, especially of CD8+ Temra cells.

Germline CDR1 SGHDN, CDR2 FVKESK. The CDR3 has 15 residues. J was trimmed by 1 base and V by 3 bases; bases with no gene match: 5. Note on this clone: The antigen is not known.

Profiling relied on immunoSEQ multiplex PCR, and the TCRdb table lists in-frame clones only, not all of them. The sample consists of some 55,000 clones, about four fifths of them appearing once. Sequenced here: peripheral blood, sampled from a patient treated with photon-based radiotherapy. The rearrangement joins TRBV14 to TRBJ1-2, with 7 bases that match TRBD1. The origin of this receptor is a man aged 50 to 59 with gastric cancer. The CDR3 here is CASSHRTGDNYGYTF. In nucleotides, the CDR3 is TGTGCCAGCAGCCACCGGACAGGTGATAACTATGGCTACACCTTC.